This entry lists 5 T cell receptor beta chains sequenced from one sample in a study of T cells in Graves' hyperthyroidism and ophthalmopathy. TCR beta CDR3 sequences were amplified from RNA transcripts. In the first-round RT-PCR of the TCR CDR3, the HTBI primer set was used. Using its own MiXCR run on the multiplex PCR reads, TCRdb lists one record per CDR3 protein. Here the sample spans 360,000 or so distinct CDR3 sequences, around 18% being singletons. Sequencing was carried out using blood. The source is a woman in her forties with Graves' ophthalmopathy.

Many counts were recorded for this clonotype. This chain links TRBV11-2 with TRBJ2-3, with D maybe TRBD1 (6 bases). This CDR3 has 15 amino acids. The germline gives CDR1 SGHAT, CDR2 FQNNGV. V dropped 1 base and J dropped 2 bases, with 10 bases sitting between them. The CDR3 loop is CASSLGGRATDTQYF. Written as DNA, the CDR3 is TGTGCCAGCAGCTTAGGGGGGCGAGCCACAGATACGCAGTATTTT.

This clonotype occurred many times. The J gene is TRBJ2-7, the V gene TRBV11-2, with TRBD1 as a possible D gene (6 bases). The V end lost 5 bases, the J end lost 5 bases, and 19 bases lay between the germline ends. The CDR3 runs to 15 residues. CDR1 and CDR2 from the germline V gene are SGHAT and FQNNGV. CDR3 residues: CASSIPFQGNHEQYF. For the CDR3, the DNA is TGTGCCAGCAGCATCCCGTTCCAGGGGAACCACGAGCAGTACTTC.

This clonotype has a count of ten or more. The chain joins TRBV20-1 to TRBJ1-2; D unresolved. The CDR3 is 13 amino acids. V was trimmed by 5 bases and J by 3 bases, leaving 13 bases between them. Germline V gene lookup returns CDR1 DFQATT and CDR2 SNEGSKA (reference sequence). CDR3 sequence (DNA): TGCAGTGCTGGTTCGCGAACCCACTATGGCTACACCTTC. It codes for CSAGSRTHYGYTF.

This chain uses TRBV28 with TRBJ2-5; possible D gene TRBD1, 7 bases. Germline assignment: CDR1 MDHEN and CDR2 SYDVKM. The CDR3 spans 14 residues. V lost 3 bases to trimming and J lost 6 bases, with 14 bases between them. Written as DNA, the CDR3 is TGTGCCAGCAGTTTGGCAGGGGGAGGAAAGACCCAGTACTTC. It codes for CASSLAGGGKTQYF.

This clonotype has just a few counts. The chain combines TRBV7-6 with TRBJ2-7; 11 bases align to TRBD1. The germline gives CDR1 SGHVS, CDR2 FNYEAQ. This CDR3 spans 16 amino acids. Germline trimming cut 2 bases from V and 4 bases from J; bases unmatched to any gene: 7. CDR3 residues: CASSLPSRDRGYEQYF. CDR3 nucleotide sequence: TGTGCCAGCAGCTTACCATCCCGGGACAGGGGGTACGAGCAGTACTTC.